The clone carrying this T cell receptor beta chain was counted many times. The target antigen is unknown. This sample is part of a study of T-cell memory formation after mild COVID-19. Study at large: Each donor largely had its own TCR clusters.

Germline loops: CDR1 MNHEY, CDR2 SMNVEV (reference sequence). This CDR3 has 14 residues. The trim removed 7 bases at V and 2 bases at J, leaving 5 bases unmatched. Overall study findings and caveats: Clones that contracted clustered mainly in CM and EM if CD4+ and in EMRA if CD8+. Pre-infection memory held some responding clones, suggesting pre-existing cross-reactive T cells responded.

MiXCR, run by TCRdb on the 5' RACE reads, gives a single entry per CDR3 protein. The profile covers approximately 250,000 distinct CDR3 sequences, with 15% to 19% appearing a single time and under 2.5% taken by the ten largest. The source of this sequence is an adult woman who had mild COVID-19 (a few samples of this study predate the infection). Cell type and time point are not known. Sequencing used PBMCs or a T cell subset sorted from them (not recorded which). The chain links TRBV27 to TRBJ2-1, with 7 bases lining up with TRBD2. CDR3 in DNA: TGTGCCAGCAAGATAGCGGGTGCCTACAATGAGCAGTTCTTC. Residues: CASKIAGAYNEQFF.